One sample yielded the 17 T cell receptor beta chains listed below, sequenced in a study of blood T cell repertoires in COVID-19. Data came from immunoSEQ multiplex PCR; TCRdb stores just in-frame clones and leaves some out. The sample holds approximately 100,000 clones, roughly nine tenths seen once. The sample consisted of peripheral blood. These receptors all come from a man in his fifties or sixties in a cohort sampled during active COVID-19.

The V gene is TRBV7-2, the J gene TRBJ1-2; TRBD1 agrees at 10 bases. The V gene's germline CDR1 is SGHTA and CDR2 FQGNSA. CDR3 length: 12 residues. J gave up 7 bases and V 5 bases, and 1 base lay outside the gene matches. The CDR3 DNA is TGTGCCAGCAGCGACAGGGGGCTTGGCTACACCTTC. Amino acids: CASSDRGLGYTF.

The J gene is TRBJ2-3, the V gene TRBV5-1, with D perhaps matching TRBD2 (5 bases). Germline CDR1 is SGHRS and CDR2 is YFSETQ. V was trimmed by 6 bases and J by 0 bases, leaving 14 bases between them. The CDR3 length is 15 residues. CDR3: CASIEGGRSTDTQYF. The CDR3 DNA is TGCGCCAGCATTGAGGGTGGGCGGAGCACAGATACGCAGTATTTT.

The V and J genes are TRBV9 and TRBJ2-3; 10 positions agree with TRBD2. The germline gives CDR1 SGDLS, CDR2 YYNGEE. This CDR3 spans 17 amino acids. The J segment lost 3 bases and the V segment lost 4 bases, leaving 11 bases of the junction unmatched. CDR3 nucleotides: TGTGCCAGCAGCAAATCCGACTTTAGCGGGGGGACAGATACGCAGTATTTT. Translation: CASSKSDFSGGTDTQYF.

The chain is built from TRBV19 and TRBJ1-2, with D perhaps matching TRBD1 (5 bases). Trimming shortened V by 5 bases and J by 8 bases, and 18 bases separated the two germline ends. Per germline, CDR1 LNHDA and CDR2 SQIVND (reference sequence). The CDR3 is 14 residues long. This CDR3 is CASSEAGWLGGYTF. CDR3 sequence (DNA): TGTGCCAGTAGTGAGGCAGGGTGGCTTGGGGGCTACACCTTC.

Worth noting for this clone: The identical CDR3 is also encoded by other nucleotide sequences in the sample. The V gene is TRBV20-1, the J gene TRBJ1-1, with unresolved D. Between the trimmed V and J ends, which lost 3 bases and 2 bases, there was a span of 4 bases. The CDR3 is made up of 11 amino acids. Looked up from germline, CDR1 is DFQATT and CDR2 is SNEGSKA (reference sequence). The CDR3 loop is CSARANTEAFF. CDR3 sequence (DNA): TGCAGTGCTAGGGCTAACACTGAAGCTTTCTTT.

This clone was counted once. The rearrangement joins TRBV7-9 to TRBJ1-4, with D unclear. There are 13 residues in the CDR3. Trimming took off 5 bases at V and 10 bases at J, with 14 bases between the two ends. Looked up from germline, CDR1 is SEHNR and CDR2 is FQNEAQ (reference sequence). CDR3 nucleotides: TGTGCCAGCAGCCCAGATTATTTTGGAAAACTGTTTTTT. Translating gives CASSPDYFGKLFF.

The chain combines TRBV4-3 with TRBJ1-6; D unresolved. There are 14 residues in the CDR3. V lost 0 bases to trimming and J lost 6 bases, with 6 bases between them. Per germline, CDR1 LGHNA and CDR2 YSLEER. This chain's CDR3 is CASSQDGLNSPLHF. CDR3 coding DNA: TGCGCCAGCAGCCAAGACGGACTTAATTCACCCCTCCACTTT.

The J gene is TRBJ2-3, the V gene TRBV9; a possible D gene is TRBD2 (6 bases). Germline values: CDR1 SGDLS, CDR2 YYNGEE. Between the trimmed V and J ends, which lost 0 bases and 4 bases, there was a span of 18 bases. CDR3 length: 17 residues. CDR3 sequence (DNA): TGTGCCAGCAGCGTAGTAGGTAGCCCCGGAGGGGCAGATACGCAGTATTTT. Protein sequence: CASSVVGSPGGADTQYF.

This chain connects TRBV4-2 to TRBJ2-2; D perhaps matches TRBD2 (6 bases). Germline V gene data show CDR1 as LGHNA and CDR2 as YNFKEQ. This CDR3 is built from 14 residues. The V and J ends lost 0 bases and 6 bases respectively, with 8 bases between them. The CDR3 nucleotides read TGTGCCAGCAGCCAAGATGGGGGGTCCGGGGAGCTGTTTTTT. Amino acids: CASSQDGGSGELFF.

The V gene is TRBV7-3, the J gene TRBJ2-1; a weak D match, TRBD2 (5 bases). V was clipped by 5 bases and J by 5 bases, with 13 bases between them. CDR3 length: 14 amino acids. The V gene's germline CDR1 is SGHTA and CDR2 FQGTGA. This CDR3 is CASSRSGPHNEQFF. DNA of the CDR3: TGTGCCAGCAGCCGCAGCGGTCCCCACAATGAGCAGTTCTTC.

The chain is built from TRBV7-9 and TRBJ1-4; D possibly corresponds to TRBD1 (5 bases). The CDR3 is made up of 16 amino acids. V lost 1 base to trimming and J lost 0 bases, with 9 bases between them. Per the germline V gene, CDR1 is SEHNR and CDR2 is FQNEAQ (reference sequence). The CDR3 sequence is CASSLGAGATNEKLFF. CDR3 bases: TGTGCCAGCAGCTTAGGAGCGGGGGCAACTAATGAAAAACTGTTTTTT.

The chain combines TRBV19 with TRBJ1-2; D possibly corresponds to TRBD1 (5 bases). V was shortened by 5 bases and J by 5 bases, with 12 bases between the two germline ends. Germline CDR1 and CDR2: LNHDA and SQIVND (reference sequence). This CDR3 region has 13 residues. The CDR3 bases are TGTGCCAGTAGTTTGACAGAGAGTTATGGCTACACCTTC. It is translated as CASSLTESYGYTF.

The chain links TRBV5-1 to TRBJ2-7; tentative D call: TRBD1 (5 bases). With 4 bases removed from V and 7 bases from J, the gap between germline ends came to 12 bases. This CDR3 is 12 amino acids long. Looked up from germline, CDR1 is SGHRS and CDR2 is YFSETQ. The CDR3 sequence: CASSGARDEQYF. For the CDR3, the DNA is TGCGCCAGCAGCGGGGCCAGGGATGAGCAGTACTTC.

The chain employs TRBV29-1 and TRBJ2-7, with TRBD2 as a possible D gene (6 bases). This CDR3 region has 13 residues. V lost 4 bases and J 5 bases, leaving 15 bases between the germline ends. Looked up from germline, CDR1 is SQVTM and CDR2 is ANQGSEA. In DNA form, the CDR3 reads TGCAGCGTTGGTCGGGACTCGGACCACGAGCAGTACTTC. This sequence encodes CSVGRDSDHEQYF.

The chain has TRBV7-7 and TRBJ2-5; 7 nucleotides agree with TRBD1. Germline CDR1 reads SSHAT; CDR2 reads FNYEAQ (reference sequence). V trimming: 5 bases; J trimming: 4 bases; junction bases outside the gene matches: 1. The CDR3 has 12 residues. CDR3: CASSRDRETQYF. The CDR3 nucleotides are TGTGCCAGCAGCCGGGACAGAGAGACCCAGTACTTC.

The CDR3 coding sequence is TGTGCCAGCAGCGCGGGACGCGTGAACACTGAAGCTTTCTTT. Translating gives CASSAGRVNTEAFF. V is TRBV5-6 and J is TRBJ1-1; D is possibly TRBD1 (5 bases). With 4 bases removed from V and 0 bases from J, the gap between germline ends came to 10 bases. In germline, CDR1 is SGHDT, CDR2 YYEEEE. The CDR3 sequence is 14 residues long.

The V call is TRBV7-9, the J call TRBJ1-6; 10 nucleotides line up with TRBD1. In germline, CDR1 is SEHNR, CDR2 FQNEAQ (reference sequence). The V gene end was trimmed by 4 bases and the J gene end by 8 bases; junction bases not matched to a gene: 8. The CDR3 covers 16 residues. The CDR3 loop is CASSSTSTGGYSPLHF. The CDR3, as DNA: TGTGCCAGCAGCTCCACCTCGACAGGGGGCTATTCACCCCTCCACTTT.